What follows describes a single TCR beta chain. This record belongs to a study of CD8 T cells in Susac syndrome. Germline lookup yields CDR1 MNHEY and CDR2 SVGEGT. CDR3 length: 13 amino acids. Trimming shortened V by 11 bases and J by 5 bases, and 16 bases separated the two germline ends. An amount of RNA that ranged from roughly 0.5 to 1 ug was reverse transcribed with random hexamers. Amplification of the TCR beta CDR3 was carried out by immunoSEQ multiplex PCR, which spanned a total of 54 Vbeta and 13 Jbeta segments. TCRdb independently ran MiXCR on the immunoSEQ multiplex PCR reads; one entry per CDR3 protein. Of approximately 180,000 distinct CDR3 sequences in the sample, roughly 95% are singletons; the top ten hold approximately 0.09%.

The receptor comes from a human donor with multiple sclerosis. The chain couples TRBV6-2 or TRBV6-3 to TRBJ1-5; D may be TRBD1 (6 bases). The sequenced sample was CD4+ T cells from PBMCs. Here the CDR3 reads CAGNDRIDQPQHF. The CDR3 DNA reads TGTGCCGGGAATGACAGGATAGATCAGCCCCAGCATTTT.